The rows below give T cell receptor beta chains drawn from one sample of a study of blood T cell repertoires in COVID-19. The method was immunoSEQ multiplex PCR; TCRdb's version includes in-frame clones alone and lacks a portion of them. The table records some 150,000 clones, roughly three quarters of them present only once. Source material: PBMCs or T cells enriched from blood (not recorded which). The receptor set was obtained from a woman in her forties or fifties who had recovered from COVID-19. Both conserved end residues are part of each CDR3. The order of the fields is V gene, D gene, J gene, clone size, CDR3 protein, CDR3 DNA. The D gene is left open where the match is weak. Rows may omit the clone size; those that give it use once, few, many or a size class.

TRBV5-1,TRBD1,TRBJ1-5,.,CASSLVGGDQPQHF,TGCGCCAGCAGCTTGGTAGGGGGCGATCAGCCCCAGCATTTT
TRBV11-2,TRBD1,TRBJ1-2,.,CASSLETGWDYGYTF,TGTGCCAGCAGCTTAGAGACAGGGTGGGACTATGGCTACACCTTC
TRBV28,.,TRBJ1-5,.,CASSFVREEQPQHF,TGTGCCAGCAGTTTCGTCAGGGAGGAACAGCCCCAGCATTTT
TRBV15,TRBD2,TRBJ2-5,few,CATSRDRGGQETQYF,TGTGCCACCAGCAGAGATCGGGGGGGCCAAGAGACCCAGTACTTC
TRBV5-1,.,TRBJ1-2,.,CASSLVYGNYGYTF,TGCGCCAGCAGCTTGGTCTACGGGAACTATGGCTACACCTTC
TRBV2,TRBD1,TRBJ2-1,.,CASSEGTGGGRKQFF,TGTGCCAGCAGTGAGGGGACAGGGGGCGGAAGAAAGCAGTTCTTC
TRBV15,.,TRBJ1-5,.,CATSREGQGISNQPQHF,TGTGCCACCAGCAGAGAGGGCCAGGGGATTAGCAATCAGCCCCAGCATTTT
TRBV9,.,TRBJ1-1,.,CASSAVDGSGRAFF,TGTGCCAGCAGCGCTGTGGATGGGTCGGGTCGGGCTTTCTTT
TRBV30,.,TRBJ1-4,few,CAWTRTATNEKLFF,TGTGCCTGGACCAGGACAGCTACTAATGAAAAACTGTTTTTT
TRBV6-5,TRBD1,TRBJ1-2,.,CASSQTFSGGRGYTF,TGTGCCAGCAGCCAAACATTTTCAGGGGGACGGGGCTACACCTTC
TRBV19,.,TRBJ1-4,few,CASSTGTSNEKLFF,TGTGCCAGTAGTACAGGGACATCTAATGAAAAACTGTTTTTT
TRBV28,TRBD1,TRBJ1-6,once,CASSLGGQINSPLHF,TGTGCCAGCAGTTTAGGGGGACAGATTAATTCACCCCTCCACTTT
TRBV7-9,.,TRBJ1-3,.,CASSRGDLRANTIYF,TGTGCCAGCAGCCGCGGGGACCTTAGGGCCAACACCATATATTTT
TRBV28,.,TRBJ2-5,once,CASSAEFLDSREVTKTQYF,TGTGCCAGCAGTGCTGAGTTCCTGGACAGCCGGGAGGTTACAAAGACCCAGTACTTC
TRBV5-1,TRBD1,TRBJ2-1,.,CASSQTTGLNEQFF,TGCGCCAGCAGTCAAACGACAGGGCTGAATGAGCAGTTCTTC
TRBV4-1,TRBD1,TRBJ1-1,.,CASSPFETGYREAFF,TGCGCCAGCTCCCCTTTCGAGACAGGGTATCGTGAAGCTTTCTTT
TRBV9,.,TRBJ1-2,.,CASSQGGGYYGYTF,TGTGCCAGCAGCCAAGGCGGCGGCTACTATGGCTACACCTTC
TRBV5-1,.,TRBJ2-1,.,CASSLGPSYNEQFF,TGCGCCAGCAGCTTGGGTCCGTCCTACAATGAGCAGTTCTTC
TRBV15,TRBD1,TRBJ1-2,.,CATSRGPDRGHGYTF,TGTGCCACCAGCAGGGGCCCTGACAGGGGGCATGGCTACACCTTC
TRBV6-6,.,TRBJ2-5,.,CASSYFLGSQETQYF,TGTGCCAGCAGTTACTTTCTAGGTAGCCAAGAGACCCAGTACTTC
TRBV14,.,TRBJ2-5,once,CASSRQDGETQYF,TGTGCCAGCAGCCGACAGGACGGAGAGACCCAGTACTTC
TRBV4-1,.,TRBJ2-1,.,CASSQGDHRVSRDEQFF,TGCGCCAGCAGCCAAGGGGACCACAGGGTTTCTCGAGATGAGCAGTTCTTC
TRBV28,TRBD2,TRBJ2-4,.,CCTSGGTKNIQYF,TGCTGTACTAGCGGGGGGACCAAAAACATTCAGTACTTC
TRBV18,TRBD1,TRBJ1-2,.,CASSSQGGYGYTF,TGTGCCAGCTCATCGCAGGGGGGCTATGGCTACACCTTC
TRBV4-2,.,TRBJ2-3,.,CASSQVSPISTDTQYF,TGTGCCAGCAGCCAAGTAAGTCCTATCTCCACAGATACGCAGTATTTT
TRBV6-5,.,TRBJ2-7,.,CASTPAGPQDEQYF,TGTGCCAGCACTCCCGCAGGCCCCCAGGACGAGCAGTACTTC
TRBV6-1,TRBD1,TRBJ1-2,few,CASSGLGQNSGDGYTF,TGTGCCAGCAGTGGTCTGGGACAGAACTCAGGAGATGGCTACACCTTC
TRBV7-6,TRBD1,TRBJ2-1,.,CASSLAAGGEQFF,TGTGCCAGCAGCTTAGCGGCAGGGGGTGAGCAGTTCTTC
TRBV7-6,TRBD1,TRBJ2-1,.,CASRLKLGGQGGNNEQFF,TGTGCCAGCCGTTTAAAGCTCGGGGGACAGGGGGGAAACAATGAGCAGTTCTTC
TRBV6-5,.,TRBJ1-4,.,CASRLRSLTNEKLFF,TGTGCCAGCAGGCTCCGGAGCTTAACTAATGAAAAACTGTTTTTT
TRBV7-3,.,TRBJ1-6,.,CASSSGSIGGNSPLHF,TGTGCCAGCAGTTCGGGATCGATAGGGGGTAATTCACCCCTCCACTTT
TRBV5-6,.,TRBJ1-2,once,CASSLVQADYGYTF,TGTGCCAGCAGCTTGGTACAGGCGGACTATGGCTACACCTTC
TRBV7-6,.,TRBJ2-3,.,CASSLPGGDTQYF,TGTGCCAGCAGCTTACCGGGTGGAGATACGCAGTATTTT
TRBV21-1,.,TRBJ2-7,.,CASSKGPDSSLGSEQYF,TGTGCCAGCAGCAAAGGCCCTGACAGTAGTTTAGGTAGCGAGCAGTACTTC
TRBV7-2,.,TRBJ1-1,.,CASSLGRGGFAEAFF,TGTGCCAGCAGCTTAGGGCGGGGGGGTTTCGCTGAAGCTTTCTTT
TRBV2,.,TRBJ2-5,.,CASSASRGTQETQYF,TGTGCCAGCAGTGCGTCGCGGGGAACCCAAGAGACCCAGTACTTC
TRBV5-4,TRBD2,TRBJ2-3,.,CASKETSGEGTDTQYF,TGTGCCAGCAAGGAAACTAGCGGGGAGGGCACAGATACGCAGTATTTT
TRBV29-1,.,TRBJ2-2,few,CSAHQTGINTGELFF,TGCAGCGCTCACCAGACAGGTATCAACACCGGGGAGCTGTTTTTT
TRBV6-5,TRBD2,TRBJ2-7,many,CASSSSSGTYEQYF,TGTGCCAGCAGTTCATCCAGCGGGACCTACGAGCAGTACTTC
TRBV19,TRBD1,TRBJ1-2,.,CASSLTAGTGINYGYTF,TGTGCCAGTAGTCTCACAGCCGGGACAGGGATAAACTATGGCTACACCTTC
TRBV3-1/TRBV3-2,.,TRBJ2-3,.,CASSQRPGWTDTQYF,TGTGCCAGCAGCCAACGGCCAGGGTGGACAGATACGCAGTATTTT
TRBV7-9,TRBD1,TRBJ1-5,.,CASSAGQNSNQPQHF,TGTGCCAGCAGTGCGGGACAGAATAGCAATCAGCCCCAGCATTTT
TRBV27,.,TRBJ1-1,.,CASRLAGYTEAFF,TGTGCCAGCAGGCTTGCGGGTTACACTGAAGCTTTCTTT
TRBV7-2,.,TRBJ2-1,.,CASSRDSDEQFF,TGTGCCAGCAGCCGGGACTCGGATGAGCAGTTCTTC
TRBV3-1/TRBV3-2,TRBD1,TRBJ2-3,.,CASSGQGARGDTQYF,TGTGCCAGCAGCGGTCAGGGGGCGCGTGGGGATACGCAGTATTTT
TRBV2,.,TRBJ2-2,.,CASRAQASQGELFF,TGTGCCAGCAGGGCCCAGGCCTCACAGGGGGAGCTGTTTTTT
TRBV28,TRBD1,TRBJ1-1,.,CASREQGSSEAFF,TGTGCCAGCAGGGAACAGGGGTCCTCTGAAGCTTTCTTT
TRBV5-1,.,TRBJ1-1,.,CASRQQGNTEAFF,TGCGCCAGCAGGCAACAGGGGAACACTGAAGCTTTCTTT
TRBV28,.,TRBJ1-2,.,CASSLEGEGYTF,TGTGCCAGCAGTTTGGAAGGGGAAGGCTACACCTTC